These T cell receptor beta chains were read from a single sample in a study of Graves' ophthalmopathy and Graves' hyperthyroidism. Each CDR3 protein gets one entry after TCRdb re-called the multiplex PCR reads with MiXCR. Here the sample spans 40,000 to 45,000 distinct CDR3 sequences, more than 45% being singletons. The sample taken for sequencing was peripheral blood. The receptors stem from an adult man with Graves' ophthalmopathy. CDR3s include the opening cysteine and the closing phenylalanine or tryptophan. The order of the fields is J gene, D gene, V gene, clone size, CDR3 DNA, CDR3 protein. A D gene is named only where the DNA matches it firmly. Clone sizes are given selectively: once, few, many, or a class where the clone is expanded.

J gene: TRBJ2-7
D gene: -
V gene: TRBV20-1
clone size: medium-sized
CDR3 DNA: TGCAGTGCTAGGGGGCAGGGCGTTGGGCAGTACTTC
CDR3 protein: CSARGQGVGQYF

J gene: TRBJ1-1
D gene: TRBD1
V gene: TRBV20-1
clone size: -
CDR3 DNA: TGCAGTGCTAGAGATCCAGGGGGCGGGATTGAAGCTTTCTTT
CDR3 protein: CSARDPGGGIEAFF

J gene: TRBJ2-5
D gene: -
V gene: TRBV11-2
clone size: once
CDR3 DNA: TGTGCCAGCAGCTTAAGGGGCGGGGAGACCCAGTACTTC
CDR3 protein: CASSLRGGETQYF

J gene: TRBJ2-7
D gene: TRBD2
V gene: TRBV7-6
clone size: -
CDR3 DNA: TGTGCCAGCAGCCCCAGCGGGACCTTCAGCGAGCAGTACTTC
CDR3 protein: CASSPSGTFSEQYF

J gene: TRBJ2-2
D gene: TRBD2
V gene: TRBV6-4
clone size: many
CDR3 DNA: TGTGCCAGCAGTGATGGGACTAGCGGGGACAACACCGGGGAGCTGTTTTTT
CDR3 protein: CASSDGTSGDNTGELFF

J gene: TRBJ2-1
D gene: TRBD2
V gene: TRBV7-9
clone size: -
CDR3 DNA: TGTGCCACCCAAGGACGGACTAGCGAAAATGAGCAGTTCTTC
CDR3 protein: CATQGRTSENEQFF

J gene: TRBJ2-7
D gene: TRBD2
V gene: TRBV29-1
clone size: -
CDR3 DNA: TGCAGCGGGGGCGAGCGGGAGTACGAGCAGTACTTC
CDR3 protein: CSGGEREYEQYF

J gene: TRBJ2-7
D gene: TRBD2
V gene: TRBV6-2/TRBV6-3
clone size: many
CDR3 DNA: TGTGCCAGCAGTTACGAAATAGCGGGAGGAAACACCTGCGAGCAGTACTTC
CDR3 protein: CASSYEIAGGNTCEQYF

J gene: TRBJ2-1
D gene: -
V gene: TRBV30
clone size: -
CDR3 DNA: TGTGCCTGGAGTGATGAGTTTGTCTCCTACAATGAGCAGTTCTTC
CDR3 protein: CAWSDEFVSYNEQFF

J gene: TRBJ1-1
D gene: TRBD1
V gene: TRBV10-1
clone size: many
CDR3 DNA: TGCGCCAGCAGTACCGGGACAGCGACGAACGTAGCTTTCTTT
CDR3 protein: CASSTGTATNVAFF

J gene: TRBJ2-1
D gene: -
V gene: TRBV29-1
clone size: -
CDR3 DNA: TGCAGCCATCAAAGGGGCTCCTACAATGAGCAGTTCTTC
CDR3 protein: CSHQRGSYNEQFF

J gene: TRBJ2-5
D gene: -
V gene: TRBV4-2
clone size: -
CDR3 DNA: TGTGCCAGCAGCCAAGAGGGTAGGGGGGGCAATCAGCCCCAGTACTTC
CDR3 protein: CASSQEGRGGNQPQYF

J gene: TRBJ2-5
D gene: -
V gene: TRBV12-3/TRBV12-4
clone size: -
CDR3 DNA: TGTGCCAGCAGCGATGGACAGCCCCAGTACTTC
CDR3 protein: CASSDGQPQYF

J gene: TRBJ2-3
D gene: TRBD2
V gene: TRBV9
clone size: -
CDR3 DNA: TGTGCCGGCAGCCATAGCGGGGGTGCCACAGATACGCAGTATTTT
CDR3 protein: CAGSHSGGATDTQYF

J gene: TRBJ2-5
D gene: -
V gene: TRBV15
clone size: -
CDR3 DNA: TGTGCCACCAGCAGAGATCAGAGGGGCGGGGAGACCCAGTACTTC
CDR3 protein: CATSRDQRGGETQYF

J gene: TRBJ1-5
D gene: -
V gene: TRBV5-1
clone size: many
CDR3 DNA: TGCGCCAGCAGCTTGGAGGGGAACAATCAGCCCCAGCATTTT
CDR3 protein: CASSLEGNNQPQHF